What follows are 21 T cell receptor beta chains derived from one specimen sequenced in a study of blood T cell repertoires in COVID-19. Assay: immunoSEQ multiplex PCR; the TCRdb copy retains only in-frame clones and omits some. In the table there are 150,000 or so clones, around 89% of which are singletons. Sequenced: peripheral blood. The receptors were sampled from a man aged 18 to 29 with COVID-19, enrolled during active disease.

This clone was seen more than once but under ten times. This rearrangement joins TRBV27 to TRBJ1-2, with D maybe TRBD1 (5 bases). Trimming took off 6 bases at V and 0 bases at J, with 11 bases between the two ends. Per the germline V gene, CDR1 is MNHEY and CDR2 is SMNVEV (reference sequence). CDR3 size: 14 residues. The CDR3, as DNA: TGTGCCAGCAGGAAAGGGGAAACTAACTATGGCTACACCTTC. Protein sequence: CASRKGETNYGYTF.

The count of this clone is one. The chain employs TRBV5-1 and TRBJ1-6, with unresolved D. The CDR3 length is 14 residues. Trimming cost V 7 bases and J 7 bases, with 15 bases left between them. Germline V gene lookup returns CDR1 SGHRS and CDR2 YFSETQ. CDR3 protein: CASRATTGNSPLHF. In nucleotides, the CDR3 is TGCGCCAGCCGGGCCACGACGGGAAATTCACCCCTCCACTTT.

The chain carries TRBV6-6 and TRBJ1-5; D unresolved. CDR3 length: 12 amino acids. The germline gives CDR1 MNHNY, CDR2 SVGAGI (reference sequence). The ends were cut back, 2 bases at V and 7 bases at J, with 6 bases in the middle. This CDR3 is CASSYEGQPQHF. In DNA, the CDR3 is TGTGCCAGCAGTTACGAGGGCCAGCCCCAGCATTTT.

The chain employs TRBV4-3 and TRBJ2-2; D gene uncertain. V was shortened by 0 bases and J by 4 bases, with 12 bases between the two germline ends. The CDR3 extends over 16 amino acids. CDR1 and CDR2 (germline): LGHNA, YSLEER. The DNA for the CDR3 is TGCGCCAGCAGCCAAGATAACCGCAGGCCCACCGGGGAGCTGTTTTTT. This gives the protein CASSQDNRRPTGELFF.

The rearrangement uses TRBV5-1 and TRBJ2-7; 13 bases match TRBD2. Germline V gene data show CDR1 as SGHRS and CDR2 as YFSETQ. The CDR3 spans 17 residues. J lost 1 base, V lost 6 bases, and 10 bases had no gene match. In DNA form, the CDR3 reads TGCGCCAGCAAGGGAGGACTAGCGGGAGAGAGTTCCTACGAGCAGTACTTC. It encodes CASKGGLAGESSYEQYF.

This clone was seen once. V usage is TRBV6-5 and J usage is TRBJ2-7, with 8 bases identical to TRBD1. Germline lookup yields CDR1 MNHEY and CDR2 SVGAGI. Losses at the gene ends were 8 bases for V and 6 bases for J; bases not matched to a gene: 3. This CDR3 region has 11 residues. CDR3 residues: CASGQGGEQYF. The CDR3 DNA follows: TGTGCCAGCGGACAGGGAGGCGAGCAGTACTTC.

The chain combines TRBV5-5 with TRBJ1-2; 8 nucleotides match TRBD1. The CDR3 has 15 residues. Germline CDR1 reads SGHKS; CDR2 reads YYEKEE (reference sequence). J lost 1 base, V lost 4 bases, and 6 bases had no gene match. In DNA, the CDR3 is TGTGCCAGCAGCACCACAGGGGGAAGTAACTATGGCTACACCTTC. It translates to CASSTTGGSNYGYTF.

The CDR3 is CASSLGQADTGELFF. The CDR3 coding sequence is TGTGCCAGCAGCCTGGGACAGGCTGACACCGGGGAGCTGTTTTTT. This chain connects TRBV28 to TRBJ2-2; 8 bases match TRBD1. J gave up 3 bases and V 6 bases, and 6 bases lay outside the gene matches. The CDR3 is made up of 15 amino acids. The germline gives CDR1 MDHEN, CDR2 SYDVKM.

This clone appeared once. The V and J genes are TRBV28 and TRBJ2-7; tentatively, D is TRBD1 (5 bases). There are 14 residues in the CDR3. With 6 bases removed from V and 5 bases from J, the gap between germline ends came to 17 bases. Germline-derived CDR1 and CDR2 are MDHEN and SYDVKM. This chain's CDR3 is CASSTGLWRNEQYF. The CDR3 nucleotides are TGTGCCAGCAGCACAGGTTTATGGCGAAACGAGCAGTACTTC.

This chain links TRBV6-5 with TRBJ1-2, with TRBD1 identical over 7 bases. CDR1 is MNHEY and CDR2 is SVGAGI in the germline V gene. This CDR3 comprises 15 residues. With V trimmed by 6 bases and J by 2 bases, 9 bases remained unmatched. The CDR3 bases are TGTGCCAGCAGGCCTCGGGACAGTCTCAACTATGGCTACACCTTC. Residues: CASRPRDSLNYGYTF.

The chain links TRBV6-5 to TRBJ2-7; 12 nucleotides agree with TRBD2. Germline V gene lookup returns CDR1 MNHEY and CDR2 SVGAGI. With 6 bases clipped from V and 2 bases from J, the junction kept 2 bases outside the gene matches. The CDR3 runs 14 residues. CDR3 DNA sequence: TGTGCCAGCAGCCGACTAGCGGGAGCCTACGAGCAGTACTTC. Residues: CASSRLAGAYEQYF.

The rearrangement joins TRBV5-4 to TRBJ2-7; 11 bases fit TRBD1. Trimming took 3 bases from V and 3 from J; bases not matched to a gene: 5. The CDR3 is 15 residues long. Germline-derived CDR1 and CDR2 are SGHNT and YYREEE (reference sequence). CDR3: CASSWGQGGNYEQYF. The CDR3 DNA is TGTGCCAGCAGCTGGGGACAGGGGGGAAACTACGAGCAGTACTTC. Full variable domain (remainder filled in from reference TRBV5-4 and TRBJ2-7): ETGVTQSPTHLIKTRGQQVTLRCSSQSGHNTVSWYQQALGQGPQFIFQYYREEENGRGNFPPRFSGLQFPNYSSELNVNALELDDSALYLCASSWGQGGNYEQYFGPGTRLTVT.

This clone occurred once. V gene TRBV5-6 combines with J gene TRBJ1-1; no reliable D call. The CDR3 loop spans 13 amino acids. The V gene's germline CDR1 is SGHDT and CDR2 YYEEEE. The V and J ends lost 5 bases and 6 bases respectively, with 14 bases between them. CDR3 in DNA: TGTGCCAGCAGGGGGAGCGGGTTCTCTGAAGCTTTCTTT. Residues: CASRGSGFSEAFF.

The rearrangement joins TRBV18 to TRBJ2-7, with 7 bases aligning to TRBD1. V was pared by 8 bases and J by 0 bases, with 7 bases of the junction left unmatched. The CDR3 contains 14 residues. CDR1 and CDR2 (germline): KGHSH, LQKENI. CDR3 in amino acids: CASDSGTASYEQYF. The CDR3 nucleotides read TGTGCCAGCGACTCCGGGACAGCCTCCTACGAGCAGTACTTC. The full variable domain, rest sourced from reference TRBV18 and TRBJ2-7, is NAGVMQNPRHLVRRRGQEARLRCSPMKGHSHVYWYRQLPEEGLKFMVYLQKENIIDESGMPKERFSAEFPKEGPSILRIQQVVRGDSAAYFCASDSGTASYEQYFGPGTRLTVT.

This clone has only one observation. CDR3 DNA: TGTGCCAGCAGCTTGGAGACAGGGGCTGGCTACACCTTC. As protein: CASSLETGAGYTF. V is TRBV7-2 and J is TRBJ1-2; 8 bases are shared with TRBD1. CDR1 is SGHTA and CDR2 is FQGNSA in the germline V gene. With V trimmed by 3 bases and J by 7 bases, 4 bases remained unmatched. This CDR3 is built from 13 residues.

V and J are TRBV28 and TRBJ2-5, with 12 bases identical to TRBD2. CDR1 MDHEN and CDR2 SYDVKM come from the germline V gene. V was pared by 3 bases and J by 7 bases, with 9 bases of the junction left unmatched. This CDR3 has 16 amino acids. The CDR3 reads CASSFSLAGGAGTQYF. CDR3 sequence (DNA): TGTGCCAGCAGTTTCTCGCTAGCGGGAGGGGCGGGGACCCAGTACTTC. The full variable domain, with the rest looked up from reference TRBV28 and TRBJ2-5, is DVKVTQSSRYLVKRTGEKVFLECVQDMDHENMFWYRQDPGLGLRLIYFSYDVKMKEKGDIPEGYSVSREKKERFSLILESASTNQTSMYLCASSFSLAGGAGTQYFGPGTRLLVL.

CDR3: CASSQDLGGPQETQYF. The CDR3 DNA sequence: TGTGCCAGCAGCCAAGATCTCGGGGGGCCCCAAGAGACCCAGTACTTC. This rearrangement joins TRBV3-1 (or the pseudogene TRBV3-2) to TRBJ2-5; the D gene is possibly TRBD2 (7 bases). Germline CDR1 LGHDT, CDR2 YNNKEL (reference sequence). The V gene lost 0 bases and the J gene lost 1 base, with 12 bases spanning the gap. This CDR3 has 16 residues.

The rearrangement joins TRBV27 to TRBJ2-7; weak D call: TRBD2 (5 bases). The CDR3 totals 13 residues. The germline V and J ends were trimmed by 5 bases and 4 bases, with 12 bases remaining between them. Germline V gene data show CDR1 as MNHEY and CDR2 as SMNVEV (reference sequence). In nucleotides, the CDR3 is TGTGCCAGCAGTCCACTAGACATTTACGAGCAGTACTTC. Protein: CASSPLDIYEQYF.

The chain employs TRBV27 and TRBJ1-1; D may be TRBD1 (6 bases). The CDR3 sequence is 17 residues long. The ends were cut back, 5 bases at V and 1 base at J, with 20 bases in the middle. The germline V gene encodes CDR1 MNHEY and CDR2 SMNVEV (reference sequence). CDR3 nucleotides: TGTGCCAGCAGTCCTATACAGGGTATGACCAGGAACACTGAAGCTTTCTTT. Translation gives CASSPIQGMTRNTEAFF.

J is TRBJ1-1 and V is TRBV5-1; D is possibly TRBD1 (5 bases). CDR3 size: 14 residues. V was clipped by 0 bases and J by 1 base, with 7 bases between them. Germline V gene sequence: CDR1 SGHRS, CDR2 YFSETQ. The CDR3 nucleotides are TGCGCCAGCAGCTTGGGACAGTCGAACACTGAAGCTTTCTTT. Residues: CASSLGQSNTEAFF.

J is TRBJ2-3 and V is TRBV4-1, with a tentative D call TRBD1 (5 bases). This CDR3 contains 16 residues. With 4 bases removed from V and 0 bases from J, the gap between germline ends came to 14 bases. Germline V gene lookup returns CDR1 MGHRA and CDR2 YSYEKL. The CDR3 sequence: CASSRRWQGSTDTQYF. The DNA for the CDR3 is TGCGCCAGCAGCCGTCGATGGCAGGGCAGCACAGATACGCAGTATTTT.